The rows below give T cell receptor beta chains drawn from one sample of a study of tumor and adjacent non-tumor tissue in lung cancer. TCRdb fed the multiplex PCR reads into MiXCR, producing one record per CDR3 protein. The table lists 35,000 to 55,000 distinct CDR3 sequences, more than 50% of them singletons. Material for sequencing was distant non-tumor lung tissue. The receptor set was obtained from a man between 50 and 59 years old with non-small cell lung cancer. Each CDR3 is given with its conserved first and last residue. A D gene is named only where the DNA matches it firmly. Size is stated for part of the rows, as once, few or many counts, or as a class when the clone is expanded.

v_call: TRBV11-2
j_call: TRBJ2-2
clone_size: many
d_call: TRBD1
cdr3_aa: CASRRDRQNTGKLFF
cdr3_nt: TGTGCCAGCAGACGGGACAGGCAGAACACCGGGAAGCTGTTTTTT

v_call: TRBV29-1
j_call: TRBJ2-7
clone_size: -
d_call: TRBD2
cdr3_aa: CSVALQWDYEQYF
cdr3_nt: TGCAGCGTTGCTCTCCAGTGGGACTATGAGCAGTACTTC

v_call: TRBV5-1
j_call: TRBJ2-3
clone_size: -
d_call: -
cdr3_aa: CASSLSPQGQYF
cdr3_nt: TGCGCCAGCAGCTTGTCGCCCCAGGGGCAGTATTTT

v_call: TRBV7-9
j_call: TRBJ2-5
clone_size: many
d_call: -
cdr3_aa: CASSLGLKETQYF
cdr3_nt: TGTGCCAGCAGCTTAGGGTTAAAAGAGACCCAGTACTTC

v_call: TRBV13
j_call: TRBJ2-3
clone_size: -
d_call: -
cdr3_aa: CASSRLPIDTQYF
cdr3_nt: TGTGCCAGCAGCCGCCTCCCCATAGATACACAGTATTTT

v_call: TRBV6-5
j_call: TRBJ2-2
clone_size: -
d_call: TRBD1
cdr3_aa: CASSKVRGQAGKLSF
cdr3_nt: TGTGCTAGCAGCAAAGTCAGGGGGCAGGCCGGGAAGCTGTCTTTT

v_call: TRBV10-2
j_call: TRBJ1-5
clone_size: many
d_call: -
cdr3_aa: CASSERRVGNQPQHF
cdr3_nt: TGCGCCAGCAGTGAGAGGAGGGTCGGCAATCAGCCCCAGCATTTT

v_call: TRBV29-1
j_call: TRBJ2-1
clone_size: many
d_call: -
cdr3_aa: CSELSDDSYNEQFF
cdr3_nt: TGCAGCGAACTATCAGACGACTCCTACAATGAGCAGTTCTTC

v_call: TRBV10-3
j_call: TRBJ2-7
clone_size: many
d_call: TRBD1
cdr3_aa: CAAEGQDSYEQYF
cdr3_nt: TGTGCCGCGGAGGGACAGGATAGCTACGAGCAGTACTTC

v_call: TRBV11-2
j_call: TRBJ1-3
clone_size: once
d_call: -
cdr3_aa: CASSKTGDSPGSTIYF
cdr3_nt: TGCGCCAGCAGCAAGACGGGAGACAGCCCTGGAAGCACCATATATTTT

v_call: TRBV5-1
j_call: TRBJ2-3
clone_size: -
d_call: TRBD1
cdr3_aa: CASRPDRDAQPQYF
cdr3_nt: TGCGCCAGCAGACCAGACAGGGATGCTCAGCCCCAGTATTTT

v_call: TRBV20-1
j_call: TRBJ1-5
clone_size: many
d_call: -
cdr3_aa: CSARPSGQPQHF
cdr3_nt: TGCAGTGCTAGACCCTCGGGGCAGCCCCAGCATTTT

v_call: TRBV10-3
j_call: TRBJ1-5
clone_size: -
d_call: -
cdr3_aa: CAIIEGQYQPQHF
cdr3_nt: TGTGCCATCATTGAGGGGCAATATCAGCCCCAGCATTTT

v_call: TRBV7-8
j_call: TRBJ1-6
clone_size: -
d_call: -
cdr3_aa: CASSLIQGVGSPLHF
cdr3_nt: TGCGCCAGCAGCTTAATCCAGGGTGTAGGCTCACCCCTCCACTTT

v_call: TRBV10-3
j_call: TRBJ2-5
clone_size: -
d_call: TRBD1
cdr3_aa: CAISPWDRTETQYF
cdr3_nt: TGTGCCATCAGTCCCTGGGACAGGACAGAGACCCAGTACTTC

v_call: TRBV11-1
j_call: TRBJ1-1
clone_size: -
d_call: TRBD1
cdr3_aa: CARSPGTGNEFFF
cdr3_nt: TGTGCCCGCAGCCCCGGGACAGGGAATGAATTTTTCTTT

v_call: TRBV6-1
j_call: TRBJ1-5
clone_size: many
d_call: -
cdr3_aa: CASSVGQPQHF
cdr3_nt: TGTGCCAGCAGTGTAGGTCAGCCCCAGCATTTT

v_call: TRBV12-3/TRBV12-4
j_call: TRBJ1-6
clone_size: many
d_call: TRBD1
cdr3_aa: CASTVRTGIRSPLHF
cdr3_nt: TGTGCCAGCACCGTAAGGACAGGGATCAGATCACCCCTCCACTTT

v_call: TRBV11-2
j_call: TRBJ2-1
clone_size: -
d_call: -
cdr3_aa: CVSSLLGGGSSYNEQFF
cdr3_nt: TGTGTCAGCAGCTTATTGGGAGGGGGGAGCTCCTACAATGAGCAGTTCTTC

v_call: TRBV29-1
j_call: TRBJ2-3
clone_size: -
d_call: -
cdr3_aa: CSVLSRGHRDAQYF
cdr3_nt: TGCAGCGTCCTTAGCCGGGGACACAGAGATGCGCAGTATTTT

v_call: TRBV28
j_call: TRBJ2-2
clone_size: few
d_call: -
cdr3_aa: CASSPLTGELFF
cdr3_nt: TGTGCCAGCAGTCCGCTCACCGGGGAGCTGTTTTTT

v_call: TRBV5-6
j_call: TRBJ2-2
clone_size: many
d_call: TRBD2
cdr3_aa: CASSRTSDNTGELFF
cdr3_nt: TGTGCCAGCAGCCGGACTAGCGATAACACCGGGGAGCTGTTTTTT

v_call: TRBV6-6
j_call: TRBJ1-6
clone_size: -
d_call: -
cdr3_aa: CVSSFDETSSYNSPLHF
cdr3_nt: TGTGTCAGCAGTTTCGACGAGACGAGCTCCTATAATTCACCCCTCCACTTT

v_call: TRBV6-6
j_call: TRBJ2-2
clone_size: -
d_call: -
cdr3_aa: CASNWDTNTGELFF
cdr3_nt: TGTGCCAGCAATTGGGACACTAACACCGGGGAGCTGTTTTTT

v_call: TRBV4-2
j_call: TRBJ2-7
clone_size: -
d_call: -
cdr3_aa: CTSSNLDPPYEQYF
cdr3_nt: TGTACCAGCAGCAACCTAGACCCTCCCTACGAGCAGTACTTC

v_call: TRBV5-4
j_call: TRBJ2-7
clone_size: -
d_call: TRBD1
cdr3_aa: CASSLGQGFYEQYF
cdr3_nt: TGTGCCAGCAGCTTGGGACAGGGTTTCTACGAGCAGTACTTC

v_call: TRBV7-2
j_call: TRBJ2-2
clone_size: few
d_call: -
cdr3_aa: CASRWQGGSGELLF
cdr3_nt: TGTGCCAGCAGATGGCAGGGGGGTTCCGGGGAGCTGCTTTTT

v_call: TRBV6-2/TRBV6-3
j_call: TRBJ2-5
clone_size: -
d_call: -
cdr3_aa: CANRRTRAETQYF
cdr3_nt: TGTGCCAACAGGCGGACCCGAGCAGAGACCCAGTACTTC

v_call: TRBV20-1
j_call: TRBJ1-6
clone_size: few
d_call: -
cdr3_aa: CSARVGRDNSPLHF
cdr3_nt: TGCAGTGCTAGAGTGGGACGGGATAATTCACCCCTCCACTTT

v_call: TRBV11-3
j_call: TRBJ2-1
clone_size: -
d_call: TRBD2
cdr3_aa: CASSTGVAGYNEQFF
cdr3_nt: TGTGCCAGCAGCACCGGAGTAGCGGGGTACAATGAACAGTTCTTC

v_call: TRBV10-1
j_call: TRBJ2-5
clone_size: many
d_call: TRBD2
cdr3_aa: CASPSPGRRTSGRLKTQYF
cdr3_nt: TGCGCCAGCCCATCCCCGGGACGGAGGACTAGCGGGAGATTGAAGACCCAGTACTTC

v_call: TRBV9
j_call: TRBJ2-5
clone_size: -
d_call: -
cdr3_aa: CASSAGTHETQYF
cdr3_nt: TGTGCCAGCAGCGCGGGGACCCATGAGACCCAGTACTTC

v_call: TRBV7-8
j_call: TRBJ1-5
clone_size: many
d_call: -
cdr3_aa: CASSVYNSNQPQHF
cdr3_nt: TGTGCCAGCAGCGTATACAATAGCAATCAGCCCCAGCATTTT